This TCR beta chain was obtained from a study of blood T cell repertoires in COVID-19. Whole-study context: The samples span acute and convalescent COVID-19 from the United States, Italy and Spain. PBMCs, B-cell-depleted T cells, or T cells provided the cDNA or gDNA that made up the material.

The ends were cut back, 1 base at V and 3 bases at J, with 10 bases in the middle. Germline assignment: CDR1 LNHNV and CDR2 YYDKDF (reference sequence). CDR3 length: 15 amino acids. Profiled with immunoSEQ multiplex PCR; TCRdb holds only in-frame clones, not every one. Here the sample spans 150,000 or so clones, 70% to 90% being singletons. V and J are TRBV15 and TRBJ2-1; D remains unclear. The clonotype was recovered from a man in his fifties or sixties who had recovered from COVID-19. Sequences were obtained from peripheral blood. CDR3 DNA sequence: TGTGCCACCAGCAGAGCCCTGGGCAGCTACAATGAGCAGTTCTTC. This gives the protein CATSRALGSYNEQFF. The full variable domain, with the rest looked up from reference TRBV15 and TRBJ2-1, is DAMVIQNPRYQVTQFGKPVTLSCSQTLNHNVMYWYQQKSSQAPKLLFHYYDKDFNNEADTPDNFQSRRPNTSFCFLDIRSPGLGDTAMYLCATSRALGSYNEQFFGPGTRLTVL.